Each of the 23 T cell receptor beta chains below was sequenced from the same sample in a study of cytomegalovirus exposure and HLA in healthy donors. 13 Jbeta primers and 60 Vbeta primers were used for the PCR. Using immunoSEQ multiplex PCR, the repertoire was profiled, and TCRdb retains in-frame clones only, with some absent. The table shows over 100,000 clones, with approximately 82% occurring only once. The sample was PBMCs. These receptors all stem from a female donor in good health and CMV-seronegative.

V gene TRBV10-1 combines with J gene TRBJ2-7, with 7 nucleotides matching TRBD2. The germline gives CDR1 WNHNN, CDR2 SYGVQD (reference sequence). This CDR3 comprises 14 residues. V trimming: 0 bases; J trimming: 9 bases; junction bases outside the gene matches: 8. The CDR3 bases are TGCGCCAGCAGTGAGTCGCGGGAGTTCAGCCCGCAGTACTTC. The encoded protein is CASSESREFSPQYF.

The genes are TRBV5-4 and TRBJ2-6, with 7 bases matching TRBD1. Germline CDR1 reads SGHNT; CDR2 reads YYREEE (reference sequence). V trimming: 7 bases; J trimming: 4 bases; junction bases outside the gene matches: 14. This CDR3 spans 17 amino acids. The CDR3 spells CASGYSEGAEGANVLTF. Here the CDR3 DNA reads TGTGCCAGCGGCTACAGTGAGGGGGCAGAAGGGGCCAACGTCCTGACTTTC.

The chain employs TRBV2 and TRBJ2-5, with 7 bases lining up with TRBD2. In germline, CDR1 is SNHLY, CDR2 FYNNEI. The J segment lost 5 bases and the V segment lost 4 bases, leaving 4 bases of the junction unmatched. The CDR3 length is 13 residues. CDR3 nucleotides: TGTGCCAGCAGTGGCCTCGGGAGGGAGACCCAGTACTTC. Encoded protein: CASSGLGRETQYF.

The chain combines TRBV2 with TRBJ2-5; tentatively, D is TRBD1 (6 bases). Trimming removed 5 bases at V and 1 base at J, with 14 bases between. The CDR3 has 15 residues. The germline V gene has CDR1 SNHLY and CDR2 FYNNEI. CDR3 DNA sequence: TGTGCCAGCAGTCTCTGGGGGCGGCCCCAAGAGACCCAGTACTTC. This encodes CASSLWGRPQETQYF.

The chain links TRBV28 to TRBJ1-1; D gene ambiguous. The CDR3 sequence is 12 residues long. Per germline, CDR1 MDHEN and CDR2 SYDVKM. The V end was cut by 1 base, the J end by 4 bases, with 4 bases between. CDR3: CASSLLSTEAFF. CDR3 in DNA: TGTGCCAGCAGTTTATTGAGCACTGAAGCTTTCTTT.

The chain joins TRBV5-4 to TRBJ2-3; 7 nucleotides agree with TRBD2. V lost 2 bases to trimming and J lost 5 bases; unmatched junction nucleotides: 8. Germline loops: CDR1 SGHNT, CDR2 YYREEE (reference sequence). CDR3 length: 15 amino acids. Here the CDR3 DNA reads TGTGCCAGCAGCTTCAGAGCGGGGCAGGGAGATACGCAGTATTTT. This translates into CASSFRAGQGDTQYF.

The V call is TRBV30, the J call TRBJ2-7; D may be TRBD1 (6 bases). The CDR3 spans 13 residues. Trimming shortened V by 4 bases and J by 0 bases, and 10 bases separated the two germline ends. CDR1 and CDR2 from the germline V gene are GTSNPN and SVGIG (reference sequence). CDR3 in amino acids: CAWTGDPSYEQYF. The CDR3 DNA is TGTGCCTGGACAGGGGATCCCTCCTACGAGCAGTACTTC.

V usage is TRBV6-6 and J usage is TRBJ1-1; no clear D gene. V dropped 2 bases and J dropped 10 bases, with 11 bases sitting between them. Germline V gives CDR1 MNHNY, CDR2 SVGAGI (reference sequence). The CDR3 has 12 residues. The CDR3 loop reads CASSYGEGGAFF. CDR3 DNA: TGTGCCAGCAGTTACGGGGAGGGAGGAGCTTTCTTT.

The genes are TRBV5-4 and TRBJ2-7; maybe TRBD1 (5 bases). The CDR3 sequence is 13 residues long. Germline CDR1 and CDR2: SGHNT and YYREEE (reference sequence). V gave up 0 bases and J gave up 1 base, with 5 bases separating them. The CDR3 loop reads CASSLGQSYEQYF. The DNA of the CDR3 is TGTGCCAGCAGCTTGGGACAGTCCTACGAGCAGTACTTC.

The chain combines TRBV2 with TRBJ1-5, with D perhaps TRBD1 (5 bases). Per germline, CDR1 SNHLY and CDR2 FYNNEI. The CDR3 covers 17 residues. V was cut by 3 bases and J by 0 bases, with 15 bases left in between. CDR3 DNA sequence: TGTGCCAGCAGTGAGGACACTGAAACGTATAGCAATCAGCCCCAGCATTTT. Its translation is CASSEDTETYSNQPQHF.

The V call is TRBV2, the J call TRBJ1-1; D call uncertain. The length of the CDR3 is 14 residues. Per the germline V gene, CDR1 is SNHLY and CDR2 is FYNNEI. Deletions cut 3 bases from V and 3 bases from J, with 11 bases between. CDR3 residues: CASSEAGSHTEAFF. Written as DNA, the CDR3 is TGTGCCAGCAGTGAGGCAGGCAGTCACACTGAAGCTTTCTTT.

At least ten counts were recorded for this clone. V gene TRBV15 combines with J gene TRBJ1-1; D gene ambiguous. The germline V gene encodes CDR1 LNHNV and CDR2 YYDKDF (reference sequence). V lost 0 bases to trimming and J lost 5 bases, with 22 bases between them. The CDR3 length is 18 residues. CDR3 nucleotides: TGTGCCACCAGCAGAGATCTGACCGGCGCGCCGACGGGGACTGAAGCTTTCTTT. Its protein product is CATSRDLTGAPTGTEAFF.

CDR3 sequence (DNA): TGTGCCAGTAGTATAGATTGGTCGGTCACTGAAGCTTTCTTT. The encoded protein is CASSIDWSVTEAFF. This sequence joins TRBV19 and TRBJ1-1; D is unclear. This CDR3 has 14 amino acids. Germline CDR1 and CDR2: LNHDA and SQIVND (reference sequence). With 0 bases removed from V and 4 bases from J, the gap between germline ends came to 9 bases.

The CDR3, as DNA: TGTGCCAGCAGCTTGGGGGGGACAACCGAAGCTTTCTTT. Residues: CASSLGGTTEAFF. The V and J genes are TRBV5-4 and TRBJ1-1; maybe TRBD1 (6 bases). Germline assignment: CDR1 SGHNT and CDR2 YYREEE (reference sequence). The CDR3 is 13 amino acids. V lost 0 bases to trimming and J lost 8 bases, with 11 bases between them.

The chain carries TRBV18 and TRBJ2-7; TRBD2 agrees at 7 bases. The CDR3 consists of 15 residues. The V gene's germline CDR1 is KGHSH and CDR2 LQKENI. With 3 bases clipped from V and 0 bases from J, the junction kept 5 bases outside the gene matches. CDR3 sequence (DNA): TGTGCCAGCTCACCTCTAGCGGTCGGCTCCTACGAGCAGTACTTC. As protein: CASSPLAVGSYEQYF.

This clone was picked up a small number of times. The gene calls are TRBV21-1 and TRBJ1-5; whether TRBD1, the table's D call, matches the DNA was not checked. TRBV21-1 is designated a pseudogene. CDR3 length equals 18 residues. In DNA form, the CDR3 reads TGTGCCAGCAGCAAAGTGGGACAGCCGATGGAAAGCAATCAGCCCCAGCATTTT. Amino acids: CASSKVGQPMESNQPQHF.

The rearrangement links TRBV18 to TRBJ1-1, with unresolved D. The germline V gene has CDR1 KGHSH and CDR2 LQKENI. This CDR3 spans 15 amino acids. Trimming removed 5 bases from V and 0 bases from J, with 13 bases in between. The CDR3 DNA reads as TGTGCCAGCTCAAGAGACACTGCTATGAACACTGAAGCTTTCTTT. Protein sequence: CASSRDTAMNTEAFF.

This chain joins TRBV11-2 and TRBJ2-2, with 8 bases matching TRBD2. The CDR3 has 15 residues. The germline V gene encodes CDR1 SGHAT and CDR2 FQNNGV. Trimming at V came to 4 bases and at J to 5 bases, leaving 6 bases not matched to a gene. The CDR3 coding sequence is TGTGCCAGCAGCTCCAGCGGGAGTGGGACCGGGGAGCTGTTTTTT. Protein product: CASSSSGSGTGELFF.

The chain employs TRBV28 and TRBJ2-3; maybe TRBD2 (5 bases). The CDR3 is 14 residues long. Germline loops: CDR1 MDHEN, CDR2 SYDVKM. The V gene lost 4 bases and the J gene lost 2 bases, with 10 bases spanning the gap. CDR3 sequence (DNA): TGTGCCAGCAGTTCCCGACGGGACACAGATACGCAGTATTTT. Protein product: CASSSRRDTDTQYF.

The CDR3: CASKAAAGYGYTF. CDR3 sequence (DNA): TGTGCCAGCAAGGCGGCGGCGGGGTATGGCTACACCTTC. The genes are TRBV2 and TRBJ1-2; D gene uncertain. There are 13 residues in the CDR3. Trimming removed 7 bases from V and 5 bases from J, with 14 bases in between. CDR1 and CDR2 from the germline V gene are SNHLY and FYNNEI.

In this sample, this clone turned up a few times. The chain is built from TRBV5-4 and TRBJ1-1; no clear D. Trimming pared 1 base from V and 1 base from J, leaving 8 bases between. This CDR3 spans 14 amino acids. The germline gives CDR1 SGHNT, CDR2 YYREEE (reference sequence). The CDR3: CASSLSTANTEAFF. DNA of the CDR3: TGTGCCAGCAGCTTGAGTACAGCGAACACTGAAGCTTTCTTT.

This clone has ten or more counts. The rearrangement uses TRBV6-5 and TRBJ2-1; D is uncertain. CDR1 and CDR2 (germline): MNHEY, SVGAGI. Trimming removed 10 bases from V and 9 bases from J, with 13 bases in between. This CDR3 comprises 11 residues. The CDR3 DNA is TGTGCCACCACGAGGTCGAGTGAGCAGTTCTTC. Protein sequence: CATTRSSEQFF.

The genes are TRBV9 and TRBJ1-2; TRBD1 aligns across 7 bases. Germline V lookup: CDR1 SGDLS, CDR2 YYNGEE. The V gene end was trimmed by 0 bases and the J gene end by 4 bases; junction bases not matched to a gene: 3. The CDR3 covers 14 residues. DNA of the CDR3: TGTGCCAGCAGCGTAGACAGGGGCGGCTATGGCTACACCTTC. The encoded protein is CASSVDRGGYGYTF.